The sequence of this T cell receptor (beta chain) was determined in a study of beta chain features in type 1 diabetes. Study results and limitations: The similarity of naive, central memory and Treg TCRB repertoires appeared greater among patients than among healthy donors. The study found moderately but significantly shorter TCRB CDR3s in all four CD4+ subsets of Type 1 diabetes patients. Possible PCR preference for shorter templates applied equally to patients and controls.

With respect to this clone: Its antigen remains unknown.

CD45RO/CCR7/CD25/CD127/CD95/CD27 staining was used to isolate CD4+ naive, central memory, regulatory and stem cell-like memory cells by sorting. What was sequenced were expressed TCRB transcripts, since all of the isolated RNA had been reverse transcribed. An average near 3.57 million reads came from naive, central memory and regulatory T cell samples. Clones were sequenced by immunoSEQ multiplex PCR, and TCRdb holds only the in-frame ones, with some missing. The table has about 640,000 clones, roughly 12% seen once. This CDR3 has 15 amino acids. The germline V and J ends were trimmed by 5 bases and 1 base, with 12 bases remaining between them. The germline gives CDR1 LNHDA, CDR2 SQIVND (reference sequence).

The sample was naive CD4+ T cells from blood. The origin of this receptor is a man aged 25-45 years with type 1 diabetes. The chain uses TRBV19 and TRBJ1-3; no clear D gene. CDR3 DNA sequence: TGTGCCAGTAGTTCGCCAATTCCATCTGGAAACACCATATATTTT. This sequence encodes CASSSPIPSGNTIYF. Filled out from reference TRBV19 and TRBJ1-3, the complete variable domain reads DGGITQSPKYLFRKEGQNVTLSCEQNLNHDAMYWYRQDPGQGLRLIYYSQIVNDFQKGDIAEGYSVSREKKESFPLTVTSAQKNPTAFYLCASSSPIPSGNTIYFGEGSWLTVV.